This T cell receptor (beta chain) was retrieved from a study of blood T cell repertoires in COVID-19. Clones were read by immunoSEQ multiplex PCR, and TCRdb kept only the in-frame ones, dropping some. The sample carries some 180,000 clones, roughly 80% recorded once. Deletions cut 8 bases from V and 4 bases from J, with 13 bases between. From germline, CDR1 is KGHDR and CDR2 SFDVKD. This CDR3 contains 14 residues. Someone with COVID-19 had been met by exposed participants within 2 weeks before study entry. This TCR was sampled from a man aged 60 to 75 who had been exposed to COVID-19. The chain uses TRBV24-1 and TRBJ2-2, with a tentative D call TRBD1 (7 bases). Sample: PBMCs or T cells enriched from blood (not recorded which). This chain's CDR3 is CATKGQGGTGELFF. The CDR3 bases are TGTGCCACCAAAGGCCAGGGGGGCACCGGGGAGCTGTTTTTT.